The clone carrying this TCR beta chain was detected only a few times. Documented time point: newly diagnosed GD, antithyroid drugs for less than 3 months. PBMC-derived RNA was used for the TCR library. Arm-PCR with iRepertoire HTBI primers amplified the CDR3 regions for these TCR beta libraries. TCRdb re-analysed the multiplex PCR reads in MiXCR, keeping a single row per CDR3 protein. The sample contains about 530,000 distinct CDR3 sequences, roughly a sixth of which appear only once. This sample was included in a study of regulatory T cells in long-lasting Graves disease. This CDR3 contains 18 residues. Trimming removed 2 bases from V and 3 bases from J, with 23 bases in between. Germline loops: CDR1 MNHNS, CDR2 SASEGT. These records were also assigned to another study, of T cells in Graves' hyperthyroidism and ophthalmopathy. That report notes: Every diagnosis used clinical symptoms, serum thyroxine and TRAb, thyroid ultrasound and orbital computed tomography.

The chain is built from TRBV6-1 and TRBJ2-7; unclear D gene. The sample in question was peripheral blood mononuclear cells (PBMCs), obtained at new diagnosis, from a patient treated with antithyroid drugs. The source is a woman aged 35-65 years with Graves disease. As DNA, the CDR3 is TGTGCCAGCAGTGAAATCGTCGGCAGGCTGGCTAAGGGCTACGAGCAGTACTTC. This codes for CASSEIVGRLAKGYEQYF.